The 6 T cell receptor beta chains reported below all come from one sample, sequenced in a study of neurological immune-mediated disorders. TCRdb independently ran MiXCR on the 5' RACE reads; one entry per CDR3 protein. Of tens of thousands of distinct CDR3 sequences in the sample, about 9.5% are singletons; the top ten hold 1.5% to 2%. Sequenced: PBMCs. These TCRs come from a man between 45 and 60 years old in good health.

This clonotype was observed many times. This chain links TRBV6-5 with TRBJ2-3; 12 bases are shared with TRBD2. CDR3 size: 16 residues. Germline-derived CDR1 and CDR2 are MNHEY and SVGAGI. J lost 4 bases, V lost 5 bases, and 7 bases had no gene match. As DNA, the CDR3 is TGTGCCAGCAGTCCCCTAGCGGGAGGGCCGCCAGATACGCAGTATTTT. Translating it yields CASSPLAGGPPDTQYF.

In its sample, this clonotype was seen many times. This chain joins TRBV5-6 and TRBJ2-1; TRBD1 matches at 9 bases. The CDR3 extends over 15 amino acids. Germline V CDR1 and CDR2: SGHDT, YYEEEE. The trim removed 0 bases at V and 5 bases at J, leaving 3 bases unmatched. The CDR3 nucleotides are TGTGCCAGCAGCTTGGTGGGACAGGGACACAATGAGCAGTTCTTC. Its protein is CASSLVGQGHNEQFF.

A word on this clonotype: The conserved final phenylalanine or tryptophan is absent from the CDR3, which likely points to a read error. This chain uses TRBV5-1 with TRBJ1-5, with D unclear. V was pared by 0 bases and J by 4 bases, with 8 bases between. Per the germline V gene, CDR1 is SGHRS and CDR2 is YFSETQ. This CDR3 has 14 amino acids. The CDR3 DNA follows: TGCGCCAGCAGCTTGGACGGATCTAATCAGCCCCAGCATTCT. Translated, it gives CASSLDGSNQPQHS.

There are many counts of this clonotype. The chain is built from TRBV7-3 and TRBJ2-7; D perhaps matches TRBD1 (6 bases). The CDR3 consists of 13 residues. Per germline, CDR1 SGHTA and CDR2 FQGTGA. The ends were cut back, 5 bases at V and 1 base at J, with 9 bases in the middle. As DNA, the CDR3 is TGTGCCAGCAGCCGCGACAGGTCCTACGAGCAGTACTTC. Its protein product is CASSRDRSYEQYF.

This clonotype was counted many times. This chain connects TRBV6-2 or TRBV6-3 to TRBJ2-7, with 12 bases matching TRBD2. Germline trimming cut 7 bases from V and 4 bases from J; bases unmatched to any gene: 11. This CDR3 region has 16 residues. Per the germline V gene, CDR1 is MNHEY and CDR2 is SVGEGT. The CDR3 reads CASTVETSGRLYEQYF. CDR3 nucleotide sequence: TGTGCCAGCACGGTAGAGACTAGCGGGAGATTGTACGAGCAGTACTTC.

The rearrangement links TRBV10-3 to TRBJ2-5; the match to TRBD2 covers 10 bases. Germline CDR1 is ENHRY and CDR2 is SYGVKD. CDR3 length: 17 residues. V lost 2 bases to trimming and J lost 2 bases; unmatched junction nucleotides: 8. For the CDR3, the DNA is TGTGCCATCAGTGAGAAGGGGCTAGCGGGGGAACAAGAGACCCAGTACTTC. Protein product: CAISEKGLAGEQETQYF.